The 19 T cell receptor beta chains presented below share a single source sample, sequenced in a study of blood T cell repertoires in COVID-19. The data were produced by immunoSEQ multiplex PCR, yet TCRdb's version contains in-frame clones alone and is incomplete. The table lists about 200,000 clones, 70% to 85% of them singletons. The sample comprised peripheral blood. Every receptor here comes from a human donor with acute or convalescent COVID-19. The donor label of this sample is uncertain.

This clone was picked up a small number of times. This chain joins TRBV9 and TRBJ1-4; 12 positions agree with TRBD1. V lost 3 bases to trimming and J lost 2 bases; unmatched junction nucleotides: 8. The CDR3 has 18 residues. Per germline, CDR1 SGDLS and CDR2 YYNGEE. The CDR3 sequence is CASSARPGQGATNEKLFF. CDR3 nucleotide sequence: TGTGCCAGCAGCGCAAGGCCGGGACAGGGGGCGACTAATGAAAAACTGTTTTTT.

The sample holds a few counts of this clone. This rearrangement joins TRBV27 to TRBJ2-2, with D perhaps matching TRBD2 (7 bases). With 6 bases removed from V and 4 bases from J, the gap between germline ends came to 15 bases. From germline, CDR1 is MNHEY and CDR2 SMNVEV (reference sequence). This CDR3 comprises 15 residues. The CDR3 loop is CASSPWGGGTGELFF. The CDR3 nucleotides are TGTGCCAGCAGCCCTTGGGGGGGCGGCACCGGGGAGCTGTTTTTT.

The rearrangement uses TRBV19 and TRBJ2-2; TRBD1 matches at 7 bases. Unmatched junction bases numbered 9, after V lost 3 bases and J lost 8 bases. The V gene's germline CDR1 is LNHDA and CDR2 SQIVND (reference sequence). The CDR3 spans 15 residues. CDR3 protein: CASSMVDRVKGELFF. In DNA form, the CDR3 reads TGTGCCAGTAGTATGGTTGACAGGGTTAAAGGGGAGCTGTTTTTT.

CDR3 region: CASSDGGIGEPQHF. The CDR3 bases are TGTGCCAGCAGTGATGGGGGGATTGGGGAGCCCCAGCATTTT. The chain has TRBV6-6 and TRBJ1-5; D possibly corresponds to TRBD1 (5 bases). The CDR3 covers 14 residues. V gave up 5 bases and J gave up 8 bases, with 16 bases separating them. Germline loops: CDR1 MNHNY, CDR2 SVGAGI (reference sequence).

The chain recombines TRBV27 with TRBJ1-1; no reliable D call. Germline CDR1 is MNHEY and CDR2 is SMNVEV (reference sequence). Trimming cost V 6 bases and J 0 bases, with 11 bases left between them. The length of the CDR3 is 14 residues. Written as DNA, the CDR3 is TGTGCCAGCAGGTCTAGTCACCTGAACACTGAAGCTTTCTTT. Translating it yields CASRSSHLNTEAFF.

V is TRBV15 and J is TRBJ2-2, with TRBD2 matching 10 bases. Per germline, CDR1 LNHNV and CDR2 YYDKDF (reference sequence). V lost 0 bases and J lost 6; bases outside the gene matches: 4. The CDR3 has 16 residues. CDR3 nucleotides: TGTGCCACCAGCAGAGATCGAAGCGGGAGGGCCGGGGAGCTGTTTTTT. It yields the protein CATSRDRSGRAGELFF.

This clone was recorded once. This sequence joins TRBV19 and TRBJ2-7, with TRBD2 matching 12 bases. CDR1 is LNHDA and CDR2 is SQIVND in the germline V gene (reference sequence). The length of the CDR3 is 14 residues. The V gene end was trimmed by 5 bases and the J gene end by 6 bases; junction bases not matched to a gene: 5. DNA of the CDR3: TGTGCCAGTAGTTTTTCACTAGCGGGAGGCGAGCAGTACTTC. Its translation is CASSFSLAGGEQYF.

The V gene is TRBV3-1 (or the pseudogene TRBV3-2), the J gene TRBJ2-2; TRBD1 agrees at 9 bases. This CDR3 has 16 residues. Losses at the gene ends were 5 bases for V and 6 bases for J; bases not matched to a gene: 10. CDR1 is LGHDT and CDR2 is YNNKEL in the germline V gene (reference sequence). The CDR3 reads CASSITGGGMSGELFF. In DNA, the CDR3 is TGTGCCAGCAGCATAACAGGGGGCGGAATGTCCGGGGAGCTGTTTTTT.

The chain couples TRBV5-6 to TRBJ2-1, with TRBD2 matching over 14 bases. V dropped 4 bases and J dropped 6; count of bases not matched to a gene: 3. The CDR3 is 15 amino acids. Germline CDR1 is SGHDT and CDR2 is YYEEEE. The CDR3 coding sequence is TGTGCCAGCAGCCCCGGACTAGCGGGAGGCAATGAGCAGTTCTTC. Translation gives CASSPGLAGGNEQFF.

This clone was counted a few times. The chain has TRBV7-9 and TRBJ1-4; 7 bases fit TRBD1. V was clipped by 7 bases and J by 10 bases; unmatched bases: 9. This CDR3 contains 13 residues. The germline CDR1 and CDR2 sequences are SEHNR and FQNEAQ (reference sequence). As DNA, the CDR3 is TGTGCCAGCATGCGAGGGGGCCGGGGAAAACTGTTTTTT. Its protein product is CASMRGGRGKLFF. Supplemented by reference TRBV7-9 and TRBJ1-4, the full variable domain reads DTGVSQNPRHKITKRGQNVTFRCDPISEHNRLYWYRQTLGQGPEFLTYFQNEAQLEKSRLLSDRFSAERPKGSFSTLEIQRTEQGDSAMYLCASMRGGRGKLFFGSGTQLSVL.

This chain uses TRBV19 with TRBJ1-2; TRBD1 matches at 7 bases. CDR1 is LNHDA, CDR2 SQIVND, per germline (reference sequence). The CDR3 is 17 amino acids. V was clipped by 5 bases and J by 5 bases; unmatched bases: 17. This chain's CDR3 is CASSSVGQGVGFYGYTF. The DNA for the CDR3 is TGTGCCAGTAGTTCGGTCGGGCAGGGGGTCGGATTTTATGGCTACACCTTC.

This clone was counted only a few times. The rearrangement joins TRBV10-3 to TRBJ2-7; TRBD2 matches at 14 bases. Germline V gene lookup returns CDR1 ENHRY and CDR2 SYGVKD. This CDR3 has 15 residues. V shed 6 bases and J 2 bases; nucleotides not matched to a gene: 3. CDR3 sequence (DNA): TGTGCCATCAGGGGGACTAGCGGGAGCACCTACGAGCAGTACTTC. Its protein is CAIRGTSGSTYEQYF.

The V gene is TRBV28, the J gene TRBJ2-1; 9 positions agree with TRBD2. Germline assignment: CDR1 MDHEN and CDR2 SYDVKM. The CDR3 has 17 residues. J was trimmed by 8 bases and V by 6 bases; bases with no gene match: 17. The CDR3 nucleotides are TGTGCCAGCAGCACTGGATGGGGGCGGGAGGGCATGTATGAGCAGTTCTTC. Protein: CASSTGWGREGMYEQFF.

This chain uses TRBV10-1 with TRBJ1-6; tentatively, D is TRBD1 (5 bases). Trimming took 6 bases from V and 7 from J, leaving 10 bases between them. The CDR3 spans 13 residues. Germline V gives CDR1 WNHNN, CDR2 SYGVQD (reference sequence). CDR3 amino acids: CASRRTSNSPLHF. CDR3 sequence (DNA): TGCGCCAGCAGGAGGACATCAAATTCACCCCTCCACTTT.

The chain carries TRBV6-1 and TRBJ1-1; D gene ambiguous. From germline, CDR1 is MNHNS and CDR2 SASEGT. V was shortened by 3 bases and J by 2 bases, with 10 bases between the two germline ends. The CDR3 spans 14 residues. The CDR3 region has the DNA TGTGCCAGCAGTGATCCGACTAGAAACACTGAAGCTTTCTTT. Encoded protein: CASSDPTRNTEAFF.

V gene TRBV29-1 combines with J gene TRBJ2-3, with D possibly TRBD1 on 6 matching bases. Germline assignment: CDR1 SQVTM and CDR2 ANQGSEA. V was trimmed by 1 base and J by 2 bases, leaving 16 bases between them. The CDR3 loop spans 16 amino acids. CDR3 sequence reads: CSVEGGGDSLTDTQYF. Written as DNA, the CDR3 is TGCAGCGTTGAAGGTGGGGGCGACTCCCTCACAGATACGCAGTATTTT.

This sequence joins TRBV7-8 and TRBJ1-5; 7 bases agree with TRBD1. V trimming: 5 bases; J trimming: 3 bases; junction bases outside the gene matches: 10. The CDR3 is made up of 16 amino acids. From germline, CDR1 is SGHVS and CDR2 FQNEAQ. The CDR3, as DNA: TGTGCCAGCAGCGTGGGGACAGCTGCGACCAATCAGCCCCAGCATTTT. It is translated as CASSVGTAATNQPQHF.

This clone was seen only once. The V gene is TRBV30, the J gene TRBJ1-3; 10 bases map to TRBD1. Germline V CDR1 and CDR2: GTSNPN, SVGIG (reference sequence). The CDR3 runs 15 residues. The J segment lost 0 bases and the V segment lost 3 bases, leaving 2 bases of the junction unmatched. This chain's CDR3 is CAWSRDRGSGNTIYF. The CDR3 DNA is TGTGCCTGGAGCCGGGACAGGGGCTCTGGAAACACCATATATTTT.

The chain employs TRBV5-1 and TRBJ2-5; 7 nucleotides line up with TRBD2. The germline gives CDR1 SGHRS, CDR2 YFSETQ. The CDR3 extends over 15 amino acids. The trim removed 6 bases at V and 5 bases at J, leaving 13 bases unmatched. The DNA of the CDR3 is TGCGCCAGCAATAGGGGAGGCGGGAGTCTTGAGACCCAGTACTTC. It is translated as CASNRGGGSLETQYF.